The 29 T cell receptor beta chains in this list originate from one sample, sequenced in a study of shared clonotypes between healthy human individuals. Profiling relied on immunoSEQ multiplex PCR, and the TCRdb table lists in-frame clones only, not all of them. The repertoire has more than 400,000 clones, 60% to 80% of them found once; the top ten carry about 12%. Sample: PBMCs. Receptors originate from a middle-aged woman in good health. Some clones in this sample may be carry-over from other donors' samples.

The CDR3, as DNA: TGTGCCAGCAGCGATGACGGGCGGGGTTCTATGAGCTACACCTTC. Its translation: CASSDDGRGSMSYTF. The genes are TRBV21-1 and TRBJ1-2. TRBV21-1 is a listed pseudogene. The CDR3 has 15 amino acids.

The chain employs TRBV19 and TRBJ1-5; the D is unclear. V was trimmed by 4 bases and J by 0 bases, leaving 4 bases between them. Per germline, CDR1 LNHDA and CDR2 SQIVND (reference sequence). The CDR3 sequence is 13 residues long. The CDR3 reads CASSRSSNQPQHF. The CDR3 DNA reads TGTGCCAGTAGTAGGAGTAGCAATCAGCCCCAGCATTTT.

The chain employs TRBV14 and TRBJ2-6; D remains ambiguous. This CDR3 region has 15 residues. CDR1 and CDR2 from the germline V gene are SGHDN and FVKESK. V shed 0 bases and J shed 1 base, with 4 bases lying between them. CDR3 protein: CASSQDRSGANVLTF. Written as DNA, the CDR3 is TGTGCCAGCAGCCAAGACCGTTCTGGGGCCAACGTCCTGACTTTC.

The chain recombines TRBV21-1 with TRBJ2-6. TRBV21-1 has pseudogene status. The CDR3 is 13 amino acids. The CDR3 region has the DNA TGTGCCAGCCGCACCTCTGGGGCCAACGTCCTGACTTTC. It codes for CASRTSGANVLTF.

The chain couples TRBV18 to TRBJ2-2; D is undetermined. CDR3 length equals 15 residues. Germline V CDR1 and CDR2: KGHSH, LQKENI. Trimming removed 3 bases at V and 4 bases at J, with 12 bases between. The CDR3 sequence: CASSPPVVSTGELFF. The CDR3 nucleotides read TGTGCCAGCTCACCCCCCGTCGTTAGCACCGGGGAGCTGTTTTTT. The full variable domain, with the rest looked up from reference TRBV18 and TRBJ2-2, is NAGVMQNPRHLVRRRGQEARLRCSPMKGHSHVYWYRQLPEEGLKFMVYLQKENIIDESGMPKERFSAEFPKEGPSILRIQQVVRGDSAAYFCASSPPVVSTGELFFGEGSRLTVL.

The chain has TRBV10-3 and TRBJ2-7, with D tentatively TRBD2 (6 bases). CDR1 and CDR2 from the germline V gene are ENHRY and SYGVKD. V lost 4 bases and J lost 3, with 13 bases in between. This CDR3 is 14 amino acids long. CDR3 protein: CAISARTGDYEQYF. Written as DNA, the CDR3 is TGTGCCATCAGTGCACGGACGGGGGACTACGAGCAGTACTTC.

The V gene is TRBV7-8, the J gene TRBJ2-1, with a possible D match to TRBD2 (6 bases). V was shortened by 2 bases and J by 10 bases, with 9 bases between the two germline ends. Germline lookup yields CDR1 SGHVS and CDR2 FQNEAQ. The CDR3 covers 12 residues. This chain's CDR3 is CASSLRGGEQFF. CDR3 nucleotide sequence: TGTGCCAGCAGCTTAAGAGGAGGGGAGCAGTTCTTC.

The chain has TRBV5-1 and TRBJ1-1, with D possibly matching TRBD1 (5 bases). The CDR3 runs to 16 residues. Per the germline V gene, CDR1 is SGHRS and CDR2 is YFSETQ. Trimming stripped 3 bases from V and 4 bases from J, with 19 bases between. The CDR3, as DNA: TGCGCCAGCAGCTCACCCCTGGGGGGGTTGGGCACTGAAGCTTTCTTT. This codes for CASSSPLGGLGTEAFF.

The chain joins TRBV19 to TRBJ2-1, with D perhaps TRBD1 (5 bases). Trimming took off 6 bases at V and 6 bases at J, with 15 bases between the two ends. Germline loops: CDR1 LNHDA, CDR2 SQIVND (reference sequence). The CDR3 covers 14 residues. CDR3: CASSPRVDSNEQFF. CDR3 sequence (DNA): TGTGCCAGTAGCCCCAGGGTTGATAGCAATGAGCAGTTCTTC.

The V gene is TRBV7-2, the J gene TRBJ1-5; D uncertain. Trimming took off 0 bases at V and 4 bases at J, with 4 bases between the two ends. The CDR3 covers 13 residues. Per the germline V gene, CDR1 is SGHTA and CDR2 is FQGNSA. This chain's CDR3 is CASSLAVNQPQHF. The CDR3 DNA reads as TGTGCCAGCAGCTTAGCCGTTAATCAGCCCCAGCATTTT.

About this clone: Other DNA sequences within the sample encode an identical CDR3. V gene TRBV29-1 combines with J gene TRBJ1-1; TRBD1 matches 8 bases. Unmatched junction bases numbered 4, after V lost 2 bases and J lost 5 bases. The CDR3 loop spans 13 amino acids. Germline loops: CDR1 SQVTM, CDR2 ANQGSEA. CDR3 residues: CSVETGGRTEAFF. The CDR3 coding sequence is TGCAGCGTTGAAACAGGGGGGCGGACTGAAGCTTTCTTT. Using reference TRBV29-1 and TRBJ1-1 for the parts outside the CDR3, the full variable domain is SAVISQKPSRDICQRGTSLTIQCQVDSQVTMMFWYRQQPGQSLTLIATANQGSEATYESGFVIDKFPISRPNLTFSTLTVSNMSPEDSSIYLCSVETGGRTEAFFGQGTRLTVV.

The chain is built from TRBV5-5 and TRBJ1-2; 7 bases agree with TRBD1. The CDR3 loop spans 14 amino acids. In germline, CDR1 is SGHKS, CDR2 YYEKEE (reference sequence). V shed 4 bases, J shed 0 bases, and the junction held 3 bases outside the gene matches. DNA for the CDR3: TGTGCCAGCAGCGTGGACAGGACTAACTATGGCTACACCTTC. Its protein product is CASSVDRTNYGYTF.

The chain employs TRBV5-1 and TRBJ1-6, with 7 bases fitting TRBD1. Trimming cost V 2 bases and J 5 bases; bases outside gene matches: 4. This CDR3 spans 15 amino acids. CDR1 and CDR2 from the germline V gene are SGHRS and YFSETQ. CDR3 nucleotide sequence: TGCGCCAGCAGCTTCGGGACAGCCGATAATTCACCCCTCCACTTT. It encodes CASSFGTADNSPLHF.

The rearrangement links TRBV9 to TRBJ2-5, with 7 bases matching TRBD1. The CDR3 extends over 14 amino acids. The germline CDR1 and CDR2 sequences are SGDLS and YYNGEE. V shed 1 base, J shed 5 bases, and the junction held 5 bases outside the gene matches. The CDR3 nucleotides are TGTGCCAGCAGCGTAACAGGGGCGAAGGAGACCCAGTACTTC. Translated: CASSVTGAKETQYF. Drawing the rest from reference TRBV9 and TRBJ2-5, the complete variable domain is DSGVTQTPKHLITATGQRVTLRCSPRSGDLSVYWYQQSLDQGLQFLIQYYNGEERAKGNILERFSAQQFPDLHSELNLSSLELGDSALYFCASSVTGAKETQYFGPGTRLLVL.

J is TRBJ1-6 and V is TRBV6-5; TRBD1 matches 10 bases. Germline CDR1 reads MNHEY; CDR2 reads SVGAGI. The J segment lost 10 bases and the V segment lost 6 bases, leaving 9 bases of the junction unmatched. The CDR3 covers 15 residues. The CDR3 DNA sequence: TGTGCCAGCAGGCCCGGGACAGGGGTTGCATCACCCCTCCACTTT. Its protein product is CASRPGTGVASPLHF.

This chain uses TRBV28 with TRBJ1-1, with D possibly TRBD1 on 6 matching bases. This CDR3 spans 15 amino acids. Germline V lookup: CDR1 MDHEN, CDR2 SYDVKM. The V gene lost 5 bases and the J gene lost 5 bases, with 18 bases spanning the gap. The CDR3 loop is CASSLIQGYRTEAFF. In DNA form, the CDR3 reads TGTGCCAGCAGTCTTATCCAGGGGTATAGGACTGAAGCTTTCTTT.

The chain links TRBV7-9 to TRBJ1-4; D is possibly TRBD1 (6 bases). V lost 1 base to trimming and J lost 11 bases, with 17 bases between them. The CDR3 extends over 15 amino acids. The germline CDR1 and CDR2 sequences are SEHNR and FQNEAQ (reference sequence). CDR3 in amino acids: CASSLGDTPGGKLFF. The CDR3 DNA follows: TGTGCCAGCAGCTTAGGGGACACGCCGGGCGGCAAACTGTTTTTT.

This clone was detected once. CDR3 loop: CASSSPAGEPYEQYF. CDR3 in DNA: TGTGCCAGCAGTTCACCCGCGGGTGAACCCTACGAGCAGTACTTC. The rearrangement uses TRBV27 and TRBJ2-7, with D perhaps TRBD2 (5 bases). Trimming took 4 bases from V and 2 from J, leaving 15 bases between them. Germline assignment: CDR1 MNHEY and CDR2 SMNVEV (reference sequence). The CDR3 is 15 amino acids.

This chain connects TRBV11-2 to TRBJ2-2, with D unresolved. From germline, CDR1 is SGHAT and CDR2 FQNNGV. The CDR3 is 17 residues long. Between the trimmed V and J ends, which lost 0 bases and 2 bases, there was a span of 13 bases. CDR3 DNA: TGTGCCAGCAGCTTAGATCTCCAGGTCTTAAACACCGGGGAGCTGTTTTTT. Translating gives CASSLDLQVLNTGELFF.

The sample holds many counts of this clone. The DNA for the CDR3 is TGTGCCAGCAGCTTCAGACAGGGCTCCAGTGGAAACACCATATATTTT. Translation gives CASSFRQGSSGNTIYF. V gene TRBV7-2 combines with J gene TRBJ1-3, with 7 nucleotides matching TRBD1. CDR3 length equals 16 residues. Germline CDR1 and CDR2: SGHTA and FQGNSA. V gave up 3 bases and J gave up 3 bases; unmatched junction bases: 8. Drawing the rest from reference TRBV7-2 and TRBJ1-3, the complete variable domain is GAGVSQSPSNKVTEKGKDVELRCDPISGHTALYWYRQSLGQGLEFLIYFQGNSAPDKSGLPSDRFSAERTGGSVSTLTIQRTQQEDSAVYLCASSFRQGSSGNTIYFGEGSWLTVV.

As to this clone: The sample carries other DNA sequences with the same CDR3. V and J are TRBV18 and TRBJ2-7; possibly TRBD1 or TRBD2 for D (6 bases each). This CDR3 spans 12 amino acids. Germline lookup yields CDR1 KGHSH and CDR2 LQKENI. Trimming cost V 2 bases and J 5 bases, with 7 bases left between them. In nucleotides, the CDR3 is TGTGCCAGCTCACCAAGGGGGGACGAGCAGTACTTC. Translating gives CASSPRGDEQYF.

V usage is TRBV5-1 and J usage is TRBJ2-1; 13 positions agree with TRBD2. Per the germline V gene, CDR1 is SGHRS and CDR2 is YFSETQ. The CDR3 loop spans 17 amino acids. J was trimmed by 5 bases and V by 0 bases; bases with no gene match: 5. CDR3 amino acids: CASSLATSGRAHNEQFF. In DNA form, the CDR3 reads TGCGCCAGCAGCTTGGCCACTAGCGGGAGGGCCCACAATGAGCAGTTCTTC.

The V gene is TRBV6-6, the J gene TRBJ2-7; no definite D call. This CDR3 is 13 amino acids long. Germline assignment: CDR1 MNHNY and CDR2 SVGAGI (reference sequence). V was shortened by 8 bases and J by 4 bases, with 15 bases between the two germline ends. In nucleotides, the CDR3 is TGTGCCAGCGGCGGCAGCCTATCGTACGAGCAGTACTTC. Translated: CASGGSLSYEQYF.

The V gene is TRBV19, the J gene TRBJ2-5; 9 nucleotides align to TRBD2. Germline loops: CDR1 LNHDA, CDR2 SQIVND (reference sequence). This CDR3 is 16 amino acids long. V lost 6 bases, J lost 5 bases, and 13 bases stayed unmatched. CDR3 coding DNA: TGTGCCAGTAGCCAGACTAGCGGAAGGGTCCGGGAGACCCAGTACTTC. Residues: CASSQTSGRVRETQYF. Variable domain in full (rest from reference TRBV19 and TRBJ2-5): DGGITQSPKYLFRKEGQNVTLSCEQNLNHDAMYWYRQDPGQGLRLIYYSQIVNDFQKGDIAEGYSVSREKKESFPLTVTSAQKNPTAFYLCASSQTSGRVRETQYFGPGTRLLVL.

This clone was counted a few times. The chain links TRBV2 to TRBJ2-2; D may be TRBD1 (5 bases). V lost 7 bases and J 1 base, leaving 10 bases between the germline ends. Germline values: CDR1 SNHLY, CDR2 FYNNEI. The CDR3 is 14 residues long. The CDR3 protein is CASNPQGNTGELFF. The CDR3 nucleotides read TGTGCCAGCAACCCTCAGGGGAACACCGGGGAGCTGTTTTTT.

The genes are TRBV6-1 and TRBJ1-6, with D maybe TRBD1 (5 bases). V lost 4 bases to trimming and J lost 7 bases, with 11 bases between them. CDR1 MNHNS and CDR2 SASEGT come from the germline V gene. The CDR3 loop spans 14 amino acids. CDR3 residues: CASSVETANSPLHF. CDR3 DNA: TGTGCCAGCAGTGTTGAGACAGCAAATTCACCCCTCCACTTT.

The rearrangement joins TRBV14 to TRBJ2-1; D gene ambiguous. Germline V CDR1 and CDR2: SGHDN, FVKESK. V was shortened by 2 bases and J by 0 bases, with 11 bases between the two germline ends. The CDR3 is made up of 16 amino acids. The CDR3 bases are TGTGCCAGCAGCCAATACTACCTGAGCTCCTACAATGAGCAGTTCTTC. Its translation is CASSQYYLSSYNEQFF.

CDR3 DNA: TGTGCCAGCAGCCCCAAGTCGTCGTGGGAGGGCAATCAGCCCCAGCATTTT. As protein: CASSPKSSWEGNQPQHF. V usage is TRBV7-8 and J usage is TRBJ1-5; D gene ambiguous. Germline CDR1 SGHVS, CDR2 FQNEAQ. The CDR3 covers 17 residues. The germline V and J ends were trimmed by 5 bases and 2 bases, with 19 bases remaining between them.

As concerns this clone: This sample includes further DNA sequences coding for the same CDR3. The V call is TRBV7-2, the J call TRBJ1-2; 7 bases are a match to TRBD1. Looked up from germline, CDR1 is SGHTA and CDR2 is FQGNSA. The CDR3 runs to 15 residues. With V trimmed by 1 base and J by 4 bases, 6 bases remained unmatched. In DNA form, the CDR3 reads TGTGCCAGCAGCTTAGGTGCCGGGACAGCCTATGGCTACACCTTC. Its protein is CASSLGAGTAYGYTF.